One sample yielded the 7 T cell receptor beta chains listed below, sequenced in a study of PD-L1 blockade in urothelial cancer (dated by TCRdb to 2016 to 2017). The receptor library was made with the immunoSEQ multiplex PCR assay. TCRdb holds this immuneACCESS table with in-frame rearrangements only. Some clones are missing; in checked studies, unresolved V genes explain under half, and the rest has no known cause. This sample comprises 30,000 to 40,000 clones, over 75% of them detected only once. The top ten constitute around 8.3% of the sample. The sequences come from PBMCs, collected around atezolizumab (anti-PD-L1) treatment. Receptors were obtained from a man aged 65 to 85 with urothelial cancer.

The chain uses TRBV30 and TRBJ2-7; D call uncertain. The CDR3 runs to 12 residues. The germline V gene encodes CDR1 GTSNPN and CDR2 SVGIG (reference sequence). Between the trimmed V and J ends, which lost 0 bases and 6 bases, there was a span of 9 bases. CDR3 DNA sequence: TGTGCCTGGAGTGTCACAGCTGGCGAGCAGTACTTC. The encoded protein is CAWSVTAGEQYF. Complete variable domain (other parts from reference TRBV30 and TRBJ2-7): SQTIHQWPATLVQPVGSPLSLECTVEGTSNPNLYWYRQAAGRGLQLLFYSVGIGQISSEVPQNLSASRPQDRQFILSSKKLLLSDSGFYLCAWSVTAGEQYFGPGTRLTVT.

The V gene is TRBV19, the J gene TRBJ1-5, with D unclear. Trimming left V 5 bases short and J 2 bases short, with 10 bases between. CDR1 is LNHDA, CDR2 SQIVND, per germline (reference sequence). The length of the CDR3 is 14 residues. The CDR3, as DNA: TGTGCCAGTAGTCCTCAGGTGGGCAATCAGCCCCAGCATTTT. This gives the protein CASSPQVGNQPQHF.

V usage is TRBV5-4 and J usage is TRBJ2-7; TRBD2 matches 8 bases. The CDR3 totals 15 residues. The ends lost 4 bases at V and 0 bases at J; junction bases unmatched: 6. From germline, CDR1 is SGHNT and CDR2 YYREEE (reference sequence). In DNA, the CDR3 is TGTGCCAGCAGCGCGGGGGGACTGAGCTCCTACGAGCAGTACTTC. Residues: CASSAGGLSSYEQYF.

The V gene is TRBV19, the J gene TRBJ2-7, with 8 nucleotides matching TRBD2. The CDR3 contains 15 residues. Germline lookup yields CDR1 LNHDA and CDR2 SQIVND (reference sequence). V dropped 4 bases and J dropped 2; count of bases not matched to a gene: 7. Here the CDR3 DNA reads TGTGCCAGTAGTAGGTCCGTGACTAGCGCCTACGAGCAGTACTTC. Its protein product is CASSRSVTSAYEQYF. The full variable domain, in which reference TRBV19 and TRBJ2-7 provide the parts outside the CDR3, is DGGITQSPKYLFRKEGQNVTLSCEQNLNHDAMYWYRQDPGQGLRLIYYSQIVNDFQKGDIAEGYSVSREKKESFPLTVTSAQKNPTAFYLCASSRSVTSAYEQYFGPGTRLTVT.

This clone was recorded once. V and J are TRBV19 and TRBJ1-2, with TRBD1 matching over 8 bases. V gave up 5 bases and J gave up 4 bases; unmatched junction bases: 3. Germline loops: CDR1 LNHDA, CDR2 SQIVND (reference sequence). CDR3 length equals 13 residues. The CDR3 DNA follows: TGTGCCAGTAGTCCCGGGACAGGCTATGGCTACACCTTC. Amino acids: CASSPGTGYGYTF. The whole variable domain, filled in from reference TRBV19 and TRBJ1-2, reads DGGITQSPKYLFRKEGQNVTLSCEQNLNHDAMYWYRQDPGQGLRLIYYSQIVNDFQKGDIAEGYSVSREKKESFPLTVTSAQKNPTAFYLCASSPGTGYGYTFGSGTRLTVV.

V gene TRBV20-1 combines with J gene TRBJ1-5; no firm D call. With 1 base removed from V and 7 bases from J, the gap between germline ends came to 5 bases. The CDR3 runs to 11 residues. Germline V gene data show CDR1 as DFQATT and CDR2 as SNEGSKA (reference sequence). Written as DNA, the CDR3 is TGCAGTGCTAGAGCAGGCCAGCCCCAGCATTTT. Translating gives CSARAGQPQHF.

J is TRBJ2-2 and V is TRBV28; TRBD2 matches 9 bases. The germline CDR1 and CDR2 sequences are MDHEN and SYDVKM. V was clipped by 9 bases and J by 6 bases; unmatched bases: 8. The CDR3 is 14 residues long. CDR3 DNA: TGTGCCAGTCATTATAGCGGGAGCTCCGGGGAGCTGTTTTTT. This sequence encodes CASHYSGSSGELFF.